The source of this TCR beta chain is a study of blood T cell repertoires in COVID-19 (dated by TCRdb to 2018 to 2020). Some background on the complete study: Samples from collaborators originated in the United States, Italy and Spain and spanned both the acute and convalescent phases of COVID-19. The repertoires were made available in a free public database intended to serve as a resource for research on the immune response to SARS-CoV-2. Deeply sampled blood TCRbeta repertoires from subjects exposed to, actively infected with, or recovered from COVID-19 were included in the dataset. The material from the prospective study consisted of cDNA or gDNA derived from T cells, B-cell-depleted T cells, or PBMCs. The sample metadata nearly always contained a de-identified subject ID, COVID-19 status, age in years and sex. HLA class I and class II types, where available, came from metadata supplied by the sample provider rather than from assay-based typing. The samples were drawn from the first 160 participants of the ongoing ImmuneRACE study and from over a thousand subjects provided by 6 global collaborators. What the research found in general, with its limitations: How much clinical and demographic metadata was included differed by source and by participant, and the metadata was provided uncurated.

Details on this clone: Its cognate antigen has yet to be identified. Base qualities are not at hand, and no much larger clone is one base apart.

TCRbeta CDR3 regions were amplified from genomic DNA by means of the immunoSEQ Assay, a bias-controlled multiplex PCR. Regarding the original processing steps: The number of nucleated cells in each sample was estimated by amplification of reference gene primers within the assay. Sequence reads were collapsed and filtered to measure the absolute abundance of every unique TCRbeta CDR3 rearrangement. For each sample, productive Simpson clonality was calculated as the square root of Simpson's diversity index across productive rearrangements. Imported from immuneACCESS, the table was reduced by TCRdb to in-frame sequences with V and J called. These copies leave out some clones; in studies compared against another copy, an unresolved V gene accounts for under half, and the cause of the remainder is not known. Clone size and the V and J calls come from that table; the DNA yielded D and trimming. Here the sample has some 300,000 clones; more than 70% occur a single time. The ten top clones hold 5.5% to 7% of the sample.

A second Seattle source provided samples from volunteer blood donors who had recovered from COVID-19. Whole blood was collected in K2EDTA tubes by collaborating institutions according to the institutions' own protocols. Collaborator samples were shipped for TCRbeta analysis as frozen whole blood, isolated PBMCs, or DNA extracted from either sample type. From its cysteine to its phenylalanine, the CDR3 spans 14 amino acids. The entry retains the CDR3 DNA only, 42 bases that are in frame from base 1. Per the germline V gene (reference sequence), MNHEY is the CDR1 and SMNVEV is the CDR2. V is shortened by 7 bases, J by 1 base, and the region joining them spans 11 bases.

This clonotype originated in a woman aged 30 to 39 who had recovered from COVID-19. Sample: peripheral blood. In this chain, TRBV27 is recombined with TRBJ2-1; a tentative D call is TRBD2 (5 bases match). The DNA reads TGTGCCAGCACAAGCGGTCCTTCCTACAATGAGCAGTTCTTC. Its protein is CASTSGPSYNEQFF.